In its sample, the clone carrying this TCR beta chain was seen once. The antigen remains undetermined. V lost 4 bases and J 4 bases, leaving 9 bases between the germline ends. This CDR3 contains 12 residues. Germline loops: CDR1 SGHDT, CDR2 YYEEEE. These data come from a study of cytomegalovirus exposure and HLA in healthy donors. Overall study findings and caveats: A later analysis found that most CMV-associated TCR beta chains appeared HLA-restricted.

The PCR employed 60 Vbeta primers together with 13 Jbeta primers. Assay: immunoSEQ multiplex PCR; the TCRdb copy retains only in-frame clones and omits some. The sample includes about 110,000 clones, around 75% of them seen just once. The chain recombines TRBV5-6 with TRBJ2-7; the D is unclear. The sequence was obtained from a man aged 25-45 years in good health and CMV-seronegative. Sequenced sample: PBMCs. CDR3 DNA: TGTGCCAGCAGCATCGGTGGTTACGAGCAGTACTTC. Translation: CASSIGGYEQYF.